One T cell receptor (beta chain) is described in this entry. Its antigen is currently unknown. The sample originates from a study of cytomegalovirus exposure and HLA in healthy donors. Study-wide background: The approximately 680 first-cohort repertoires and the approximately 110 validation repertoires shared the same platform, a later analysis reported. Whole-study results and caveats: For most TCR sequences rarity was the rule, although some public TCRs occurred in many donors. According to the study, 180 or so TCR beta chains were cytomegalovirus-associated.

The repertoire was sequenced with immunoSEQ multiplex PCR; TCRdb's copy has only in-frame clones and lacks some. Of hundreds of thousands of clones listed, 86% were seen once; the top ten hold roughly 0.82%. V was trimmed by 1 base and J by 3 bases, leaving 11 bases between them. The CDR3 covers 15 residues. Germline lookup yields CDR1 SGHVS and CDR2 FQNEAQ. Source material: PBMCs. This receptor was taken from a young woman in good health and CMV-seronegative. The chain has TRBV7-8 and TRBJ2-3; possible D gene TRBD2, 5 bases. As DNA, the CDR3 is TGTGCCAGCAGCTTAGGACTAAGTCCGACAGATACGCAGTATTTT. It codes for CASSLGLSPTDTQYF.